These T cell receptor beta chains were read from a single sample in a study of blood T cell repertoires in COVID-19. The protocol was immunoSEQ multiplex PCR, while the TCRdb copy is restricted to in-frame clones and leaves out a portion. The sample consists of 140,000 to 150,000 clones, about 85% of them appearing once. Sequencing was carried out using PBMCs or T cells enriched from blood (not recorded which). The receptors originated from a woman aged 40 to 50 who had recovered from COVID-19. The CDR3 runs from the conserved cysteine through the conserved F or W. The D gene is left open where the match is weak. Only part of the rows carry a size: once, few, many, or a class if the clone is expanded.

v_gene: TRBV5-1; d_gene: .; j_gene: TRBJ2-7; abundance: .; len: 15; CDR3nt: TGCGCCAGCAGCTTGGCCCGAAGCGGATGGTACGAGCAGTACTTC; CDR3aa: CASSLARSGWYEQYF
v_gene: TRBV3-1/TRBV3-2; d_gene: .; j_gene: TRBJ2-3; abundance: .; len: 17; CDR3nt: TGTGCCAGCAGCCCCCAGGGGGGCTTGACTCATTTAGATACGCAGTATTTT; CDR3aa: CASSPQGGLTHLDTQYF
v_gene: TRBV30; d_gene: .; j_gene: TRBJ1-2; abundance: .; len: 12; CDR3nt: TGTGCCTGGAGTCAAGTGGGGAGTGGCTACACCTTC; CDR3aa: CAWSQVGSGYTF
v_gene: TRBV12-3/TRBV12-4; d_gene: .; j_gene: TRBJ2-7; abundance: .; len: 12; CDR3nt: TGTGCCAGCAGTCCGAGCTCCTACGAGCAGTACTTC; CDR3aa: CASSPSSYEQYF
v_gene: TRBV19; d_gene: .; j_gene: TRBJ1-6; abundance: once; len: 13; CDR3nt: TGTGCCAGTAGAACCGGGGACTATTCACCCCTCCACTTT; CDR3aa: CASRTGDYSPLHF
v_gene: TRBV11-2; d_gene: .; j_gene: TRBJ1-4; abundance: .; len: 16; CDR3nt: TGTGCCAGCAGCCTAGCTGGGGGGTCAAGTAATCAAAAACTGTTTTTT; CDR3aa: CASSLAGGSSNQKLFF
v_gene: TRBV19; d_gene: .; j_gene: TRBJ2-2; abundance: .; len: 13; CDR3nt: TGTGCCAGTAGTTCGGACTTCACCGGGGAGCTGTTTTTT; CDR3aa: CASSSDFTGELFF
v_gene: TRBV4-1; d_gene: TRBD2; j_gene: TRBJ2-1; abundance: few; len: 16; CDR3nt: TGCGCCAGCAGCCAGCTAGCGGGAGGATCCTACAATGAGCAGTTCTTC; CDR3aa: CASSQLAGGSYNEQFF
v_gene: TRBV6-5; d_gene: TRBD2; j_gene: TRBJ2-1; abundance: once; len: 15; CDR3nt: TGTGCCAGCAGTTACGGGCTAGCGGGGGGCAATGAGCAGTTCTTC; CDR3aa: CASSYGLAGGNEQFF
v_gene: TRBV19; d_gene: TRBD1; j_gene: TRBJ1-5; abundance: .; len: 16; CDR3nt: TGTGCCAGTAGTGCACCGGGACAGGGAACCAATCAGCCCCAGCATTTT; CDR3aa: CASSAPGQGTNQPQHF
v_gene: TRBV9; d_gene: .; j_gene: TRBJ2-7; abundance: .; len: 13; CDR3nt: TGTGCCAGCAGCCCCGGGAGTAGGTACGAGCAGTACTTC; CDR3aa: CASSPGSRYEQYF
v_gene: TRBV5-1; d_gene: TRBD1; j_gene: TRBJ2-2; abundance: .; len: 15; CDR3nt: TGCGCCAGCAGTTGGTCAGGGGGCTACGGCGGGGAGCTGTTTTTT; CDR3aa: CASSWSGGYGGELFF
v_gene: TRBV5-6; d_gene: .; j_gene: TRBJ1-4; abundance: .; len: 14; CDR3nt: TGTGCCAGCAGCAGAAGGGACACGGGGGAAAAACTGTTTTTT; CDR3aa: CASSRRDTGEKLFF
v_gene: TRBV9; d_gene: .; j_gene: TRBJ2-7; abundance: .; len: 13; CDR3nt: TGTGCCAGCAGCAGAGACTCGGGACACAAGCAGTACTTC; CDR3aa: CASSRDSGHKQYF
v_gene: TRBV19; d_gene: .; j_gene: TRBJ2-2; abundance: once; len: 16; CDR3nt: TGTGCCAGTAGTATAAAGTTACTTCCGTCGTCCGGGGAGCTGTTTTTT; CDR3aa: CASSIKLLPSSGELFF
v_gene: TRBV27; d_gene: .; j_gene: TRBJ1-1; abundance: few; len: 12; CDR3nt: TGTGCCAGCAGTTCAGGTAACACTGAAGCTTTCTTT; CDR3aa: CASSSGNTEAFF
v_gene: TRBV7-8; d_gene: TRBD1; j_gene: TRBJ2-2; abundance: .; len: 17; CDR3nt: TGTGCCAGCAGCTTCCTCCGGGACAGCTATAACACCGGGGAGCTGTTTTTT; CDR3aa: CASSFLRDSYNTGELFF
v_gene: TRBV30; d_gene: TRBD2; j_gene: TRBJ2-1; abundance: .; len: 15; CDR3nt: TGTGCCTGGAGTGTACAGCGGGGCTCCTACAATGAGCAGTTCTTC; CDR3aa: CAWSVQRGSYNEQFF
v_gene: TRBV10-3; d_gene: .; j_gene: TRBJ1-2; abundance: .; len: 14; CDR3nt: TGTGCCATCAGTTTGGACCAGCGGGACTATGGCTACACCTTC; CDR3aa: CAISLDQRDYGYTF
v_gene: TRBV10-3; d_gene: .; j_gene: TRBJ1-5; abundance: .; len: 15; CDR3nt: TGTGCCATCAGTGACCAGGGGAGGGTGGGTCAGCCCCAGCATTTT; CDR3aa: CAISDQGRVGQPQHF
v_gene: TRBV7-6; d_gene: .; j_gene: TRBJ1-3; abundance: .; len: 14; CDR3nt: TGTGCCAGCAGGGCAGGGGCTGCTGGAAACACCATATATTTT; CDR3aa: CASRAGAAGNTIYF
v_gene: TRBV7-8; d_gene: .; j_gene: TRBJ2-7; abundance: .; len: 15; CDR3nt: TGTGCCAGCAGCTTAGCCACAGGGTTGGGCTACGAGCAGTACTTC; CDR3aa: CASSLATGLGYEQYF
v_gene: TRBV5-8; d_gene: TRBD1; j_gene: TRBJ2-7; abundance: few; len: 15; CDR3nt: TGTGCCAGCAGCTTGGGCCAGACAGGGGGATACGAGCAGTACTTC; CDR3aa: CASSLGQTGGYEQYF
v_gene: TRBV21-1; d_gene: .; j_gene: TRBJ2-7; abundance: .; len: 13; CDR3nt: TGTGCCAGCAGCCTAAGGATAGGGGGCGAGCAGTACTTC; CDR3aa: CASSLRIGGEQYF
v_gene: TRBV2; d_gene: .; j_gene: TRBJ2-1; abundance: .; len: 16; CDR3nt: TGTGCCAGCAGTGAATATAGGTGGGAGATCAACAATGAGCAGTTCTTC; CDR3aa: CASSEYRWEINNEQFF
v_gene: TRBV5-6; d_gene: TRBD1; j_gene: TRBJ2-3; abundance: .; len: 15; CDR3nt: TGTGCCAGCAGTGAAGGGGGCCTCTTCACAGATACGCAGTATTTT; CDR3aa: CASSEGGLFTDTQYF
v_gene: TRBV7-3; d_gene: TRBD2; j_gene: TRBJ2-3; abundance: .; len: 17; CDR3nt: TGTGCCAGCAGCTTATGGGGACTAGCGGGAGTAGCAGATACGCAGTATTTT; CDR3aa: CASSLWGLAGVADTQYF
v_gene: TRBV7-9; d_gene: TRBD1; j_gene: TRBJ2-7; abundance: .; len: 14; CDR3nt: TGTGCCAGCACCCCTCGGGACAGGGGTGGCGAGCAGTACTTC; CDR3aa: CASTPRDRGGEQYF
v_gene: TRBV18; d_gene: .; j_gene: TRBJ1-6; abundance: .; len: 16; CDR3nt: TGTGCCAGCTCACCACCGACAGCTCGGGATAATTCACCCCTCCACTTT; CDR3aa: CASSPPTARDNSPLHF
v_gene: TRBV5-1; d_gene: TRBD2; j_gene: TRBJ2-7; abundance: few; len: 14; CDR3nt: TGCGCCAGCAGCTTTGCCGGACTAGCGGACGAGCAGTACTTC; CDR3aa: CASSFAGLADEQYF
v_gene: TRBV7-9; d_gene: .; j_gene: TRBJ2-5; abundance: .; len: 14; CDR3nt: TGTGCCAGCAGCTGGGAGGTGGGCCAAGAGACCCAGTACTTC; CDR3aa: CASSWEVGQETQYF
v_gene: TRBV6-5; d_gene: TRBD1; j_gene: TRBJ1-5; abundance: .; len: 15; CDR3nt: TGTGCCAGCAGTCTCCAGACAGGGGTCAATCAGCCCCAGCATTTT; CDR3aa: CASSLQTGVNQPQHF
v_gene: TRBV15; d_gene: TRBD1; j_gene: TRBJ2-3; abundance: .; len: 16; CDR3nt: TGTGCCACCAGCAGAACCGGGACAGGGGGCGCAGATACGCAGTATTTT; CDR3aa: CATSRTGTGGADTQYF
v_gene: TRBV30; d_gene: .; j_gene: TRBJ1-4; abundance: .; len: 14; CDR3nt: TGTGCCTTTACCCCGGACTCCTATAATGAAAAACTGTTTTTT; CDR3aa: CAFTPDSYNEKLFF
v_gene: TRBV6-5; d_gene: TRBD1; j_gene: TRBJ2-2; abundance: .; len: 14; CDR3nt: TGTGCCAGCAGCCGTGGACAGGGATTGGAGGAGCTGTTTTTT; CDR3aa: CASSRGQGLEELFF
v_gene: TRBV14; d_gene: TRBD1; j_gene: TRBJ1-2; abundance: .; len: 17; CDR3nt: TGTGCCAGCAGCCAAGAGACCTCCTACAGGGGCCTCTATGGCTACACCTTC; CDR3aa: CASSQETSYRGLYGYTF
v_gene: TRBV5-4; d_gene: .; j_gene: TRBJ1-5; abundance: .; len: 14; CDR3nt: TGTGCCAGCAGCCTACAGGGAGTCAATCAGCCCCAGCATTTT; CDR3aa: CASSLQGVNQPQHF
v_gene: TRBV12-1; d_gene: .; j_gene: TRBJ2-7; abundance: .; len: 14; CDR3nt: TGTGCCAGCTCGCCGCGGGAGGGCCCCCACGAGCAGTACTTC; CDR3aa: CASSPREGPHEQYF